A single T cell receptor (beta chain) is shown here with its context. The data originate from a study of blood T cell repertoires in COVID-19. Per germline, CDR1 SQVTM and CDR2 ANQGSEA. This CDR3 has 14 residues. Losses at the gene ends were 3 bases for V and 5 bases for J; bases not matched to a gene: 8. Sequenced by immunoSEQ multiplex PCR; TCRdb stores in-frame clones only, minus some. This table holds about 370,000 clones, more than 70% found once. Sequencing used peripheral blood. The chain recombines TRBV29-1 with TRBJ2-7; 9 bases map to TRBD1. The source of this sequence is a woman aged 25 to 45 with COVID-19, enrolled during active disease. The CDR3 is CSVEGGQGGNEQYF. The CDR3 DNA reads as TGCAGCGTTGAGGGGGGACAGGGAGGAAACGAGCAGTACTTC.